Listed below are T cell receptor beta chains from one sample, sequenced in a study of T cells in Graves' hyperthyroidism and ophthalmopathy. TCRdb redid the calling of the multiplex PCR reads with MiXCR, one entry per CDR3 protein. The data show around 340,000 distinct CDR3 sequences, with around 20% seen just once and less than 65% held by the top ten. The sequenced sample was blood. Receptor source: a woman in her forties or fifties with Graves' hyperthyroidism. The CDR3 runs from the conserved cysteine through the conserved F or W. The D gene is left open where the match is weak. Expanded clones get a size class; other rows say once, few or many, or leave the size out.

J	V	size	D	CDR3	DNA
TRBJ2-7	TRBV5-1	many	TRBD2	CASSLGTSGSFKEQYF	TGCGCCAGCAGCTTGGGGACTAGCGGGAGTTTCAAAGAGCAGTACTTC
TRBJ2-7	TRBV3-1	-	-	CASSQGPSSAYEQYF	TGTGCCAGCAGCCAAGGTCCTAGCAGCGCCTACGAGCAGTACTTC
TRBJ2-7	TRBV2	-	-	CASVPAVGLAGVYRYEQYF	-
TRBJ2-5	TRBV27	-	-	CASSFRAEESQYF	TGTGCCAGCAGTTTCAGGGCTGAAGAGTCCCAGTACTTC
TRBJ1-4	TRBV7-9	many	TRBD1	CASSLRTGGEEKLFF	TGTGCCAGCAGCTTACGGACAGGGGGCGAGGAAAAACTGTTTTTT
TRBJ1-5	TRBV15	-	-	CATSRGGSGNQPQHF	TGTGCCACCAGCAGAGGAGGGTCCGGGAATCAGCCCCAGCATTTT
TRBJ2-1	TRBV9	-	TRBD2	CASSEGASGRASEQFF	TGTGCCAGCAGCGAGGGGGCTAGCGGGAGGGCAAGTGAGCAGTTCTTC
TRBJ1-4	TRBV12-3/TRBV12-4	-	-	CASSFGEKATNEKLFF	TGTGCCAGCAGTTTTGGGGAGAAGGCAACTAATGAAAAACTGTTTTTT
TRBJ1-1	TRBV18	many	-	CASSPGSSHTEAFF	TGTGCCAGCTCACCAGGTAGCTCCCACACTGAAGCTTTCTTT
TRBJ2-5	TRBV20-1	many	TRBD2	CSANPLERELETQYF	TGCAGTGCTAACCCCCTGGAGCGGGAGTTGGAGACCCAGTACTTC
TRBJ2-5	TRBV5-6	many	TRBD1	CASSPTGNGQETQYF	TGTGCCAGCAGCCCGACAGGGAACGGCCAAGAGACCCAGTACTTC
TRBJ2-5	TRBV7-8	many	TRBD2	CASSPALAGTYQETQYF	TGTGCCAGCAGCCCTGCGCTAGCGGGAACGTACCAAGAGACCCAGTACTTC
TRBJ2-1	TRBV5-1	many	TRBD1	CASSRGQGFDEQFF	TGCGCCAGCAGCCGGGGACAGGGGTTCGATGAGCAGTTCTTC
TRBJ1-1	TRBV7-9	few	TRBD1	CASSLAPRGRAEAFF	TGTGCCAGCAGCTTAGCCCCCAGGGGGAGGGCTGAAGCTTTCTTT
TRBJ1-2	TRBV28	many	-	CASSLRQTLNYGYTF	TGTGCCAGCAGTCTAAGACAGACCCTAAACTATGGCTACACCTTC
TRBJ2-6	TRBV6-5	-	TRBD1	CASSYELQGAGANVLTF	TGTGCCAGCAGTTACGAGCTACAGGGGGCTGGGGCCAACGTCCTGACTTTC
TRBJ1-1	TRBV20-1	many	-	CSARAASNTEAFF	TGCAGTGCTAGGGCTGCGTCGAACACTGAAGCTTTCTTT
TRBJ2-5	TRBV2	-	-	CASSERAQETQYF	TGTGCCAGCAGTGAAAGGGCTCAAGAGACCCAGTACTTC
TRBJ1-1	TRBV30	many	-	CAWTRDTEAFF	TGTGCCTGGACCCGGGACACTGAAGCTTTCTTT
TRBJ2-5	TRBV5-1	few	-	CASNKGTGRGETQYF	TGCGCCAGCAACAAGGGGACCGGCCGAGGTGAGACCCAGTACTTC
TRBJ2-7	TRBV7-2	-	-	CASRSIIYEQYF	TGTGCCAGCAGGAGCATCATTTACGAGCAGTACTTC
TRBJ2-6	TRBV5-1	many	-	CASSLGYGSRTGANVLTF	TGCGCCAGCAGCTTGGGGTATGGATCCCGAACTGGGGCCAACGTCCTGACTTTC
TRBJ2-1	TRBV7-2	many	TRBD2	CASSDRTSGGFNEQFF	TGTGCCAGCAGCGATCGGACTAGCGGGGGGTTCAATGAGCAGTTCTTC
TRBJ2-7	TRBV2	once	-	CASMSRGEYEQYF	TGTGCCAGCATGAGCAGGGGGGAGTACGAGCAGTACTTC